The next 22 T cell receptor beta chains were all read from a single sample in a study of Ad26.COV2.S vaccination and SARS-CoV-2 variants. Treatment described: roughly 19 received Ad26.COV2.S at low or high dose, single or two shots; about 5 received placebo; per-sample allocation not given. Day 63 following the first vaccine or placebo injection was when the samples were taken. The protocol was immunoSEQ multiplex PCR, while the TCRdb copy is restricted to in-frame clones and leaves out a portion. Of a few hundred thousand clones listed, around 90% are singletons. Sequenced here: peripheral blood, sampled in a trial of Ad26.COV2.S vaccine versus placebo. Every receptor here comes from a person aged 18-65 years who received the Ad26.COV2.S COVID-19 vaccine or a placebo.

The V call is TRBV5-8, the J call TRBJ1-1; D call uncertain. CDR1 and CDR2 from the germline V gene are SGHTS and YDEGEE. The V end was cut by 2 bases, the J end by 1 base, with 6 bases between. This CDR3 is 13 amino acids long. The CDR3 DNA follows: TGTGCCAGCAGCTTTGAGGGGAACACTGAAGCTTTCTTT. Protein sequence: CASSFEGNTEAFF.

Remarks on this clone: At one of its ends the junction is not consistent with the germline gene, which may arise from a read error. The chain recombines TRBV7-7 with TRBJ2-6, with a possible D match to TRBD1 (6 bases). Germline V gives CDR1 SSHAT, CDR2 FNYEAQ (reference sequence). This CDR3 comprises 16 residues. The DNA of the CDR3 is TGTGCTAGCAGCGCCCGAGCAGGGGCAGGGGCCAACGTCCTGACTTTC. Its protein is CASSARAGAGANVLTF.

This clone was found once. The CDR3 DNA reads TGCAGTGCTAGAGAGCCCTACGAGCAGTACTTC. This encodes CSAREPYEQYF. The chain employs TRBV20-1 and TRBJ2-7, with D unclear. This CDR3 is built from 11 residues. Trimming stripped 0 bases from V and 2 bases from J, with 2 bases between. The germline V gene encodes CDR1 DFQATT and CDR2 SNEGSKA (reference sequence).

The genes are TRBV4-3 and TRBJ2-3; either TRBD1 or TRBD2 may supply D (5 bases each). CDR1 is LGHNA, CDR2 YSLEER, per germline. The CDR3 spans 15 residues. V dropped 0 bases and J dropped 7 bases, with 14 bases sitting between them. The CDR3 loop reads CASSQDGDEGNTQYF. CDR3 in DNA: TGCGCCAGCAGCCAAGATGGGGACGAGGGAAATACGCAGTATTTT.

Details on this clone: The identical CDR3 is also encoded by other nucleotide sequences in the sample. The chain recombines TRBV12-3 or TRBV12-4 with TRBJ2-2; no clear D. The CDR3 runs 13 residues. The V end lost 1 base, the J end lost 4 bases, and 4 bases lay between the germline ends. The DNA of the CDR3 is TGTGCCAGCAGTTTAGGGGGCACCGGGGAGCTGTTTTTT. This translates into CASSLGGTGELFF.

V gene TRBV6-5 combines with J gene TRBJ2-5; D might be TRBD1 (6 bases). Germline V gene data show CDR1 as MNHEY and CDR2 as SVGAGI. The CDR3 extends over 14 amino acids. Trimming took off 6 bases at V and 1 base at J, with 12 bases between the two ends. The CDR3 protein is CASRVQGLQETQYF. The CDR3 DNA sequence: TGTGCCAGCAGGGTTCAGGGGCTCCAAGAGACCCAGTACTTC.

CDR3 nucleotides: TGTGCCAGCAGCCAAGTATATGAGGCGCAGTACTTC. Translating it yields CASSQVYEAQYF. The chain employs TRBV3-1 (or the pseudogene TRBV3-2) and TRBJ2-7; no firm D call. The V gene's germline CDR1 is LGHDT and CDR2 YNNKEL (reference sequence). V was cut by 1 base and J by 9 bases, with 10 bases left in between. The CDR3 contains 12 residues.

V and J are TRBV5-6 and TRBJ1-2; D not resolved. Germline V gene sequence: CDR1 SGHDT, CDR2 YYEEEE. CDR3 length: 12 residues. V was shortened by 2 bases and J by 9 bases, with 11 bases between the two germline ends. CDR3: CASSFVGRSYTF. DNA of the CDR3: TGTGCCAGCAGCTTTGTAGGTCGGAGCTACACCTTC.

The chain has TRBV2 and TRBJ2-1, with D possibly being TRBD1 (6 bases). This CDR3 comprises 15 residues. Trimming left V 4 bases short and J 1 base short, with 11 bases between. Germline CDR1 is SNHLY and CDR2 is FYNNEI. As DNA, the CDR3 is TGTGCCAGCAGTGGATCAGGGGTGTCCTACAATGAGCAGTTCTTC. It encodes CASSGSGVSYNEQFF.

The rearrangement uses TRBV6-2 or TRBV6-3 and TRBJ1-2, with D tentatively TRBD1 (6 bases). CDR1 is MNHEY and CDR2 is SVGEGT in the germline V gene. The CDR3 totals 12 residues. V was trimmed by 6 bases and J by 5 bases, leaving 10 bases between them. The CDR3, as DNA: TGTGCCAGCAGCCCCACAGGGTATGGCTACACCTTC. Its protein is CASSPTGYGYTF.

Only a few counts were recorded for this clone. The gene calls are TRBV6-5 and TRBJ1-2; TRBD1 agrees at 7 bases. V was pared by 7 bases and J by 5 bases, with 7 bases of the junction left unmatched. Germline CDR1 reads MNHEY; CDR2 reads SVGAGI. CDR3 length equals 13 residues. The CDR3 loop reads CASTAGGGYGYTF. In nucleotides, the CDR3 is TGTGCCAGCACGGCAGGGGGTGGGTATGGCTACACCTTC.

V gene TRBV6-5 combines with J gene TRBJ2-7, with D unclear. V shed 7 bases and J shed 2 bases, with 6 bases lying between them. The CDR3 runs 11 residues. Germline CDR1 is MNHEY and CDR2 is SVGAGI. The CDR3 DNA follows: TGTGCCAGCAACCGAGCCTACGAGCAGTACTTC. Translating gives CASNRAYEQYF.

The chain couples TRBV11-1 to TRBJ2-3; no reliable D call. The germline gives CDR1 SGHAT, CDR2 FQDESV (reference sequence). The ends were cut back, 3 bases at V and 2 bases at J, with 3 bases in the middle. The CDR3 has 12 residues. CDR3 sequence (DNA): TGTGCCAGCAGCTTGTCCACAGATACGCAGTATTTT. Translated, it gives CASSLSTDTQYF.

In this sample, this clone turned up once. Additional DNA sequences in this sample encode the identical CDR3. The chain joins TRBV7-2 to TRBJ1-1; TRBD1 might be the D (5 bases). V lost 1 base, J lost 0 bases, and 9 bases lay in between. Germline CDR1 SGHTA, CDR2 FQGNSA. The CDR3 consists of 15 residues. CDR3: CASSLVGGMNTEAFF. Here the CDR3 DNA reads TGTGCCAGCAGCTTAGTTGGGGGGATGAACACTGAAGCTTTCTTT.

The chain has TRBV18 and TRBJ2-7; 7 bases align to TRBD1. Germline V gene sequence: CDR1 KGHSH, CDR2 LQKENI. This CDR3 comprises 13 residues. After removal of 3 bases from V and 1 base from J, the junction contained 0 bases not matched to a gene. CDR3 DNA sequence: TGTGCCAGCTCACCGGGACAGTCCTACGAGCAGTACTTC. Translating it yields CASSPGQSYEQYF.

The chain links TRBV7-9 to TRBJ2-2, with 8 bases fitting TRBD2. This CDR3 has 19 residues. The junction had 22 bases not matched to a gene; V was cut back by 10 bases and J by 3 bases. Per the germline V gene, CDR1 is SEHNR and CDR2 is FQNEAQ (reference sequence). CDR3 amino acids: CAIPGRPSGRPLDTGELFF. The CDR3 nucleotides are TGTGCCATCCCGGGGCGGCCTAGCGGGCGACCTCTCGACACCGGGGAGCTGTTTTTT. Full variable domain (missing parts from reference TRBV7-9 and TRBJ2-2): DTGVSQNPRHKITKRGQNVTFRCDPISEHNRLYWYRQTLGQGPEFLTYFQNEAQLEKSRLLSDRFSAERPKGSFSTLEIQRTEQGDSAMYLCAIPGRPSGRPLDTGELFFGEGSRLTVL.

V and J are TRBV4-2 and TRBJ2-5; D gene uncertain. Germline lookup yields CDR1 LGHNA and CDR2 YNFKEQ. The CDR3 is made up of 13 amino acids. Trimming took off 0 bases at V and 4 bases at J, with 6 bases between the two ends. CDR3 protein: CASSQDFGETQYF. The CDR3 nucleotides are TGTGCCAGCAGCCAAGATTTTGGAGAGACCCAGTACTTC.

The chain employs TRBV30 and TRBJ1-5; D is unresolved. In germline, CDR1 is GTSNPN, CDR2 SVGIG (reference sequence). Trimming shortened V by 0 bases and J by 7 bases, and 10 bases separated the two germline ends. This CDR3 region has 13 residues. CDR3 sequence (DNA): TGTGCCTGGAGTGTAAATTCCGGCCAGCCCCAGCATTTT. Translating gives CAWSVNSGQPQHF.

This clone was observed a handful of times. The gene calls are TRBV20-1 and TRBJ2-2; D possibly corresponds to TRBD2 (6 bases). Per the germline V gene, CDR1 is DFQATT and CDR2 is SNEGSKA (reference sequence). Trimming took 3 bases from V and 4 from J, leaving 12 bases between them. There are 14 residues in the CDR3. The CDR3 sequence: CSASAGKGTGELFF. The CDR3 DNA is TGCAGTGCTAGTGCGGGGAAGGGCACCGGGGAGCTGTTTTTT.

The V gene is TRBV25-1, the J gene TRBJ2-2; 9 bases fit TRBD1. The CDR3 loop spans 17 amino acids. CDR1 and CDR2 from the germline V gene are MGHDK and SYGVNS. J gave up 3 bases and V 1 base, and 6 bases lay outside the gene matches. CDR3 amino acids: CASSEFGQGIHTGELFF. CDR3 in DNA: TGTGCCAGCAGTGAATTCGGACAGGGGATCCACACCGGGGAGCTGTTTTTT.

The chain combines TRBV4-2 with TRBJ1-3; D may be TRBD1 (5 bases). V lost 2 bases, J lost 1 base, and 12 bases lay in between. The V gene's germline CDR1 is LGHNA and CDR2 YNFKEQ. This CDR3 region has 16 residues. The CDR3 nucleotides are TGTGCCAGCAGCCAACAGGCGGGACGTTCTGGAAACACCATATATTTT. It codes for CASSQQAGRSGNTIYF.

The chain recombines TRBV3-1 (or the pseudogene TRBV3-2) with TRBJ2-7; a weak D match, TRBD1 (6 bases). There are 17 residues in the CDR3. In germline, CDR1 is LGHDT, CDR2 YNNKEL (reference sequence). With 0 bases removed from V and 0 bases from J, the gap between germline ends came to 15 bases. CDR3 bases: TGTGCCAGCAGCCAAGATAGGGGGAACAGGGTCTCCTACGAGCAGTACTTC. It yields the protein CASSQDRGNRVSYEQYF.